These T cell receptor beta chains were read from a single sample in a study of identical twins. TCRdb reanalysed the 5' RACE reads using MiXCR and keeps one entry per CDR3 protein. The table includes hundreds of thousands of distinct CDR3 sequences, over 8.5% detected once. The data were also submitted as part of a second study, on yellow fever vaccine responses in identical twins.

The sequenced sample consisted of PBMCs. These receptor sequences come from a woman between 18 and 29 years old in good health. Both conserved end residues are trimmed from each CDR3.

length: 10
V: TRBV29-1
CDR3: SVEISQETQY

length: 9
V: TRBV29-1
CDR3: SVEDGRGYT

length: 14
V: TRBV7-6
CDR3: ASSLLQRELDNEQF

length: 13
V: TRBV14
CDR3: ASSQGEVVVGEQF

length: 12
V: TRBV3-1
CDR3: ASSLGGSQYEQY

length: 10
V: TRBV20-1
CDR3: SANQGNTEAF

length: 10
V: TRBV6-4
CDR3: ASSERKAEAF

length: 18
V: TRBV12-3/TRBV12-4
CDR3: ASSSTIRDRASSTYNEQF

length: 14
V: TRBV6-1
CDR3: ASSSGTGGPRKTQY

length: 14
V: TRBV5-6
CDR3: ASSRSARIGANVLT

length: 11
V: TRBV12-3/TRBV12-4
CDR3: ASSQTSGTEQY

length: 13
V: TRBV9
CDR3: ASSVVASAYNEQF

length: 12
V: TRBV6-1
CDR3: ASSPTGLGTEAF

length: 13
V: TRBV19
CDR3: ASSIASGPYNEQF

length: 15
V: TRBV7-9
CDR3: ASSLGGLAGEIYEQY

length: 10
V: TRBV6-2/TRBV6-3
CDR3: ASSYSPNEQY

length: 9
V: TRBV29-1
CDR3: SVAGGYEQY

length: 14
V: TRBV4-3
CDR3: ASSQNLGVGEETQY

length: 14
V: TRBV7-2
CDR3: ASSVLGTIFTDTQY

length: 12
V: TRBV3-1
CDR3: ASSQVPRDYGYT

length: 9
V: TRBV29-1
CDR3: SVAGVYEQY

length: 11
V: TRBV4-2
CDR3: ASSQDQPDTQY

length: 13
V: TRBV6-2/TRBV6-3
CDR3: ASSSNPGGYNEQF

length: 9
V: TRBV7-8
CDR3: ASSDWSEAF

length: 13
V: TRBV27
CDR3: ASSLTLTGSYEQY

length: 12
V: TRBV6-5
CDR3: ASSLVTRGYEQY

length: 13
V: TRBV24-1
CDR3: ATSDTGLAGETQY

length: 14
V: TRBV7-9
CDR3: ASSLEPGHRNTEAF

length: 12
V: TRBV27
CDR3: ASSLIHGYNEQF

length: 12
V: TRBV7-2
CDR3: ASSLLEAQHTQY

length: 10
V: TRBV9
CDR3: ASSVEGETQY

length: 15
V: TRBV6-2/TRBV6-3
CDR3: ASSYFRRGEANYGYT

length: 13
V: TRBV7-9
CDR3: ASSTPTESTDTQY

length: 14
V: TRBV10-3
CDR3: AISVDRGRSNNEQF

length: 10
V: TRBV27
CDR3: ATAGRTYEQY

length: 11
V: TRBV28
CDR3: ASTLVGLYGYT

length: 14
V: TRBV9
CDR3: ASSETGTSAYNEQF

length: 16
V: TRBV28
CDR3: ASSLWGREGLNTGELF

length: 15
V: TRBV21-1
CDR3: ASSNGQVRQASYEQY

length: 16
V: TRBV12-3/TRBV12-4
CDR3: TSSRRTSGRLGPGELF

length: 13
V: TRBV9
CDR3: ASSRSGTSIYEQF

length: 15
V: TRBV10-3
CDR3: AISEPAGGGLFQQQY

length: 13
V: TRBV27
CDR3: ASSFLSGLLNEQF

length: 12
V: TRBV5-1
CDR3: ASSIPGTNEKLF

length: 10
V: TRBV2
CDR3: ASSDQLDEAF

length: 10
V: TRBV12-3/TRBV12-4
CDR3: ASSQDHYGYT

length: 15
V: TRBV24-1
CDR3: ATSDTGTGRDQETQY

length: 15
V: TRBV7-9
CDR3: ASSSIKAGALTDTQY

length: 12
V: TRBV3-1
CDR3: ASSQRDHSYEQY

length: 12
V: TRBV3-1
CDR3: ASSQGLVAGELF

length: 11
V: TRBV19
CDR3: ASKAGMNTEAF

length: 10
V: TRBV29-1
CDR3: SVDSRGDTQY

length: 14
V: TRBV10-1
CDR3: ASSERPGIGNQPQH

length: 13
V: TRBV19
CDR3: ASSIETGNTGELF

length: 12
V: TRBV28
CDR3: ASSLGRGYQPQH

length: 11
V: TRBV5-1
CDR3: ASSLENSANPN

length: 13
V: TRBV11-2
CDR3: ASRRPGTTSYEQY

length: 11
V: TRBV20-1
CDR3: SASIQENTEAF

length: 14
V: TRBV14
CDR3: ASSHRSGTSTDTQY